These T cell receptor beta chains were read from a single sample in a study of blood T cell repertoires in COVID-19. Sequencing was performed with immunoSEQ multiplex PCR; in TCRdb, only in-frame clones are kept and a portion is missing. The data hold some 110,000 clones, with about 90% observed a single time. Sequencing was performed on peripheral blood. The source of these receptors is a human donor in a cohort sampled during active COVID-19. CDR3s include the opening cysteine and the closing phenylalanine or tryptophan. A D gene is named only where the DNA matches it firmly. Some rows have no size entry. The others give once, few or many, or a class for an expanded clone.

j_call: TRBJ1-4; d_call: NA; v_call: TRBV19; clone_size: NA; cdr3_nt: TGTGCCAGTAGTATAGGGGCTGCAACTAATGAAAAACTGTTTTTT; cdr3_aa: CASSIGAATNEKLFF
j_call: TRBJ2-2; d_call: NA; v_call: TRBV24-1; clone_size: NA; cdr3_nt: TGTGCCACCAGTGGCTCCGCTCGGGACACCGGGGAGCTGTTTTTT; cdr3_aa: CATSGSARDTGELFF
j_call: TRBJ1-2; d_call: NA; v_call: TRBV24-1; clone_size: NA; cdr3_nt: TGTGCCACCCCTCTCCCTCGGGTCCTAGCCCATGGCTACACCTTC; cdr3_aa: CATPLPRVLAHGYTF
j_call: TRBJ2-7; d_call: TRBD1; v_call: TRBV5-1; clone_size: NA; cdr3_nt: TGCGCCAGCAGCTTGGTTTTTGGACAGGGGGCCGAGCAGTACTTC; cdr3_aa: CASSLVFGQGAEQYF
j_call: TRBJ1-2; d_call: TRBD1; v_call: TRBV12-5; clone_size: NA; cdr3_nt: TGTGCTAGTGGTCCTAGACAGGGCAGCGGCTACACCTTC; cdr3_aa: CASGPRQGSGYTF
j_call: TRBJ1-5; d_call: NA; v_call: TRBV5-1; clone_size: few; cdr3_nt: TGCGCCAGCAGCAGCACGGGGGACAGCAATCAGCCCCAGCATTTT; cdr3_aa: CASSSTGDSNQPQHF
j_call: TRBJ1-2; d_call: TRBD1; v_call: TRBV4-1; clone_size: few; cdr3_nt: TGCGCCAGCAGCCAAGATCGACAGGGGGCGTTTGGCTACACCTTC; cdr3_aa: CASSQDRQGAFGYTF
j_call: TRBJ1-1; d_call: NA; v_call: TRBV11-2; clone_size: NA; cdr3_nt: TGTGCCAGCAGCTTAGATATATCGGGGGGGGCTTTCTTT; cdr3_aa: CASSLDISGGAFF
j_call: TRBJ2-7; d_call: NA; v_call: TRBV6-5; clone_size: NA; cdr3_nt: TGTGCCAGCACCGAGCGTTACTACGAGCAGTACTTC; cdr3_aa: CASTERYYEQYF
j_call: TRBJ1-5; d_call: NA; v_call: TRBV3-1/TRBV3-2; clone_size: once; cdr3_nt: TGTGCCAGCAGCCAAGACCCAGTCAATCAGCCCCAGCATTTT; cdr3_aa: CASSQDPVNQPQHF
j_call: TRBJ1-1; d_call: TRBD1; v_call: TRBV3-1/TRBV3-2; clone_size: NA; cdr3_nt: TGTGCCAGCAGCCGACAGGGGAACACTGAAGCTTTCTTT; cdr3_aa: CASSRQGNTEAFF
j_call: TRBJ1-6; d_call: NA; v_call: TRBV7-9; clone_size: NA; cdr3_nt: TGTGCCAGCAGCTTAGCTACGGTCTCACCCCTCCACTTT; cdr3_aa: CASSLATVSPLHF
j_call: TRBJ1-2; d_call: NA; v_call: TRBV21-1; clone_size: NA; cdr3_nt: TGTGCCAGCAGCAAAGCCGGGTTTCCGTGCTATGGCTACACCTTC; cdr3_aa: CASSKAGFPCYGYTF
j_call: TRBJ1-4; d_call: NA; v_call: TRBV4-1; clone_size: NA; cdr3_nt: TGCGCCAGCAGCCCGAGACAGGAGAAACCTAATGAAAAACTGTTTTTT; cdr3_aa: CASSPRQEKPNEKLFF
j_call: TRBJ1-3; d_call: NA; v_call: TRBV5-1; clone_size: NA; cdr3_nt: TGCGCCAGCAAAGGAGACCTCTCTGGAAACACCATATATTTT; cdr3_aa: CASKGDLSGNTIYF
j_call: TRBJ1-5; d_call: TRBD1; v_call: TRBV6-1; clone_size: NA; cdr3_nt: TGTGCCAGCAGTGCCGGGACAGGGCTCAGCAATCAGCCCCAGCATTTT; cdr3_aa: CASSAGTGLSNQPQHF
j_call: TRBJ2-3; d_call: TRBD1; v_call: TRBV25-1; clone_size: NA; cdr3_nt: TGTGCCAGCGGCGACAGGGGGAACACAGATACGCAGTATTTT; cdr3_aa: CASGDRGNTDTQYF
j_call: TRBJ1-6; d_call: NA; v_call: TRBV25-1; clone_size: NA; cdr3_nt: TGTGCCAGCAGTCGTACTACGAATTCACCCCTCCACTTT; cdr3_aa: CASSRTTNSPLHF
j_call: TRBJ2-3; d_call: TRBD2; v_call: TRBV5-1; clone_size: NA; cdr3_nt: TGCGCCAGCAGCTTCGGACTAGCCGGTCCAGATACGCAGTATTTT; cdr3_aa: CASSFGLAGPDTQYF
j_call: TRBJ2-6; d_call: NA; v_call: TRBV13; clone_size: NA; cdr3_nt: TGTGCCAGCAGCGGACAAGGCGTGGTCTCTGGGGCCAACGTCCTGACTTTC; cdr3_aa: CASSGQGVVSGANVLTF
j_call: TRBJ2-3; d_call: NA; v_call: TRBV7-6; clone_size: NA; cdr3_nt: TGTGCCACCGGGCAAGACGGGAGCGTGGCAGATACGCAGTATTTT; cdr3_aa: CATGQDGSVADTQYF
j_call: TRBJ1-2; d_call: NA; v_call: TRBV6-5; clone_size: NA; cdr3_nt: TGTGCCAGCAGTTCAGGACGACTGGGGGGGTATGGCTACACCTTC; cdr3_aa: CASSSGRLGGYGYTF
j_call: TRBJ2-5; d_call: NA; v_call: TRBV10-2; clone_size: NA; cdr3_nt: TGCGCCAGCAGTGCTCAGGGGCGGATAGAGACCCAGTACTTC; cdr3_aa: CASSAQGRIETQYF
j_call: TRBJ2-5; d_call: TRBD2; v_call: TRBV5-1; clone_size: NA; cdr3_nt: TGCGCCAGCAGCTTGGGAGGTGGGACTAGCGTAGAGACCCAGTACTTC; cdr3_aa: CASSLGGGTSVETQYF
j_call: TRBJ2-1; d_call: NA; v_call: TRBV9; clone_size: NA; cdr3_nt: TGTGCCAGCAGCGTAGGAGCGTTTGAGCAGTTCTTC; cdr3_aa: CASSVGAFEQFF
j_call: TRBJ1-5; d_call: NA; v_call: TRBV30; clone_size: NA; cdr3_nt: TGTGCCTGGGCGAGGGGGACGGGCGGCCAGCCCCAGCATTTT; cdr3_aa: CAWARGTGGQPQHF
j_call: TRBJ2-1; d_call: TRBD1; v_call: TRBV11-3; clone_size: NA; cdr3_nt: TGTGCCAGCAGCTCCCTGAGGGGGCTCACCTACAATGAGCAGTTCTTC; cdr3_aa: CASSSLRGLTYNEQFF
j_call: TRBJ2-7; d_call: TRBD2; v_call: TRBV7-8; clone_size: NA; cdr3_nt: TGTGCCAGCAGCTTAGCGGGCGGGAGCTCCTACGAGCAGTACTTC; cdr3_aa: CASSLAGGSSYEQYF
j_call: TRBJ1-1; d_call: NA; v_call: TRBV5-1; clone_size: NA; cdr3_nt: TGCGCCAGCAGCTTGGAGCGGGACACTGAAGCTTTCTTT; cdr3_aa: CASSLERDTEAFF
j_call: TRBJ1-1; d_call: NA; v_call: TRBV7-9; clone_size: NA; cdr3_nt: TGTGCCAGCAGCTTCGGACAGACAAACACTGAAGCTTTCTTT; cdr3_aa: CASSFGQTNTEAFF
j_call: TRBJ1-2; d_call: NA; v_call: TRBV6-6; clone_size: NA; cdr3_nt: TGTGCCAGCAGTTACGGGGGGACGCAGCGCATCTACACCTTC; cdr3_aa: CASSYGGTQRIYTF
j_call: TRBJ2-1; d_call: TRBD1; v_call: TRBV6-5; clone_size: NA; cdr3_nt: TGTGCCAGCAGTCAACAGGGGCGCGCTTCCTTCATGCAGTTCTTC; cdr3_aa: CASSQQGRASFMQFF
j_call: TRBJ2-3; d_call: NA; v_call: TRBV30; clone_size: NA; cdr3_nt: TGTGCCTGGAGCCCGGGGGTCCCTATGGTCACAGATACGCAGTATTTT; cdr3_aa: CAWSPGVPMVTDTQYF
j_call: TRBJ2-2; d_call: NA; v_call: TRBV7-7; clone_size: NA; cdr3_nt: TGTGCTAGCAGCTTATCCAGAGGAGGCGGGGAGCTGTTTTTT; cdr3_aa: CASSLSRGGGELFF
j_call: TRBJ2-1; d_call: TRBD2; v_call: TRBV5-4; clone_size: NA; cdr3_nt: TGTGCCAGCAGCTTCCCCGGGACTAGCAATAATGAGCAGTTCTTC; cdr3_aa: CASSFPGTSNNEQFF
j_call: TRBJ1-1; d_call: TRBD1; v_call: TRBV12-3/TRBV12-4; clone_size: NA; cdr3_nt: TGTGCCAGCAGCCGGGACAGGAACACTGAAGCTTTCTTT; cdr3_aa: CASSRDRNTEAFF
j_call: TRBJ2-7; d_call: NA; v_call: TRBV7-2; clone_size: NA; cdr3_nt: TGTGCCAGCAGCTTAGGGCTAGCGTGGGAGCAGTACTTC; cdr3_aa: CASSLGLAWEQYF
j_call: TRBJ2-7; d_call: TRBD1; v_call: TRBV5-1; clone_size: NA; cdr3_nt: TGCGCCAGCAGCTCAAGACAGGGTTCCGACTACGAGCAGTACTTC; cdr3_aa: CASSSRQGSDYEQYF
j_call: TRBJ2-3; d_call: TRBD1; v_call: TRBV28; clone_size: NA; cdr3_nt: TGTGCCAGCACGGGTCCAGGGGGAACAGATACGCAGTATTTT; cdr3_aa: CASTGPGGTDTQYF
j_call: TRBJ1-1; d_call: NA; v_call: TRBV3-1/TRBV3-2; clone_size: NA; cdr3_nt: TGTGCCAGCAGCCAGTCGACAGGGAACACTGAAGCTTTCTTT; cdr3_aa: CASSQSTGNTEAFF
j_call: TRBJ1-5; d_call: NA; v_call: TRBV5-5; clone_size: NA; cdr3_nt: TGTGCCAGCAGCTTGGTTATCGGGGGGAGAAGCAATCAGCCCCAGCATTTT; cdr3_aa: CASSLVIGGRSNQPQHF
j_call: TRBJ2-7; d_call: TRBD1; v_call: TRBV30; clone_size: NA; cdr3_nt: TGTGCCTGGAGTCGCCGAGGGGGCCTGTCATCTCGGTACTTC; cdr3_aa: CAWSRRGGLSSRYF
j_call: TRBJ2-6; d_call: NA; v_call: TRBV3-1/TRBV3-2; clone_size: few; cdr3_nt: TGTGCCAGCAGCCCCCTTAGGGGAAGCTCTGGGGCCAACGTCCTGACTTTC; cdr3_aa: CASSPLRGSSGANVLTF
j_call: TRBJ2-3; d_call: TRBD2; v_call: TRBV3-1/TRBV3-2; clone_size: NA; cdr3_nt: TGTGCCAGCAGCCCCCGGGACTATTTCGGCACAGATACGCAGTATTTT; cdr3_aa: CASSPRDYFGTDTQYF
j_call: TRBJ1-6; d_call: NA; v_call: TRBV3-1/TRBV3-2; clone_size: few; cdr3_nt: TGTGCCAGCAGCCAGATGGGCCTCGGTAATTCACCCCTCCACTTT; cdr3_aa: CASSQMGLGNSPLHF
j_call: TRBJ2-7; d_call: NA; v_call: TRBV5-1; clone_size: NA; cdr3_nt: TGCGCCAGCAGCTTGGGGACACAGGCCATCTACGAGCAGTACTTC; cdr3_aa: CASSLGTQAIYEQYF
j_call: TRBJ1-1; d_call: TRBD1; v_call: TRBV5-4; clone_size: NA; cdr3_nt: TGTGCCAGCAGTAGGAGGACAGGGGGCACTGAAGCTTTCTTT; cdr3_aa: CASSRRTGGTEAFF